The 25 T cell receptor beta chains presented below share a single source sample, sequenced in a study of cytomegalovirus exposure and HLA in healthy donors. PCR involved 60 Vbeta and 13 Jbeta primers. This table comes from immunoSEQ multiplex PCR, and its TCRdb copy is limited to in-frame clones, with some not included. The sample has some 160,000 clones, 77% seen once. Source material: PBMCs. Source of these receptors: a woman aged 25 to 39 in good health and CMV-seronegative.

The CDR3 sequence: CASSFQVLVGTNDEKLFF. The DNA of the CDR3 is TGTGCCAGCAGCTTCCAGGTGTTGGTAGGGACAAATGATGAAAAACTGTTTTTT. The J gene is TRBJ1-4, the V gene TRBV7-2; TRBD1 might be the D (6 bases). Germline V gene data show CDR1 as SGHTA and CDR2 as FQGNSA. V was trimmed by 3 bases and J by 6 bases, leaving 23 bases between them. The CDR3 loop spans 18 amino acids.

CDR3: CASSPDSYGYTF. CDR3 coding DNA: TGTGCCAGCTCACCCGACAGCTATGGCTACACCTTC. This chain links TRBV18 with TRBJ1-2; tentatively, D is TRBD1 (5 bases). Trimming pared 3 bases from V and 4 bases from J, leaving 6 bases between. The CDR3 runs to 12 residues. Germline V CDR1 and CDR2: KGHSH, LQKENI. Full variable domain (missing parts from reference TRBV18 and TRBJ1-2): NAGVMQNPRHLVRRRGQEARLRCSPMKGHSHVYWYRQLPEEGLKFMVYLQKENIIDESGMPKERFSAEFPKEGPSILRIQQVVRGDSAAYFCASSPDSYGYTFGSGTRLTVV.

This clone was observed a few times. V is TRBV4-1 and J is TRBJ2-4; 11 nucleotides line up with TRBD2. The CDR3 spans 18 residues. Germline V lookup: CDR1 MGHRA, CDR2 YSYEKL. Losses at the gene ends were 1 base for V and 0 bases for J; bases not matched to a gene: 5. The DNA of the CDR3 is TGCGCCAGCAGCCAAGGACTAGCGGGAAGTCTAGCCAAAAACATTCAGTACTTC. This encodes CASSQGLAGSLAKNIQYF.

The chain links TRBV5-4 to TRBJ1-5; no clear D. Germline CDR1 is SGHNT and CDR2 is YYREEE (reference sequence). V lost 0 bases, J lost 5 bases, and 6 bases lay in between. This CDR3 has 13 residues. DNA of the CDR3: TGTGCCAGCAGCTTGGACAGCCATCAGCCCCAGCATTTT. Translation gives CASSLDSHQPQHF. The variable domain in full, completed from reference TRBV5-4 and TRBJ1-5, reads ETGVTQSPTHLIKTRGQQVTLRCSSQSGHNTVSWYQQALGQGPQFIFQYYREEENGRGNFPPRFSGLQFPNYSSELNVNALELDDSALYLCASSLDSHQPQHFGDGTRLSIL.

V and J are TRBV25-1 and TRBJ2-7; D ambiguous. The CDR3 spans 13 residues. V was pared by 2 bases and J by 6 bases, with 11 bases between. The germline V gene encodes CDR1 MGHDK and CDR2 SYGVNS. The DNA for the CDR3 is TGTGCCAGCAGTGAAGCATACAGATCCGAGCAGTACTTC. Translating it yields CASSEAYRSEQYF.

This clone was counted once. The chain employs TRBV5-1 and TRBJ2-3; D might be TRBD2 (5 bases). The V end lost 0 bases, the J end lost 0 bases, and 11 bases lay between the germline ends. CDR3 length equals 16 residues. CDR1 and CDR2 (germline): SGHRS, YFSETQ. CDR3 protein: CASSLEASRSTDTQYF. As DNA, the CDR3 is TGCGCCAGCAGCTTGGAAGCTAGCAGGAGCACAGATACGCAGTATTTT.

The chain joins TRBV7-6 to TRBJ2-5, with TRBD1 matching over 8 bases. CDR3 size: 16 residues. V shed 0 bases, J shed 4 bases, and the junction held 7 bases outside the gene matches. Germline V CDR1 and CDR2: SGHVS, FNYEAQ. The chain's CDR3 is CASSLASQGAGETQYF. The CDR3 DNA follows: TGTGCCAGCAGCTTAGCAAGTCAGGGGGCGGGAGAGACCCAGTACTTC.

The chain recombines TRBV4-1 with TRBJ2-7; D might be TRBD2 (6 bases). V shed 3 bases and J shed 3 bases, with 12 bases lying between them. This CDR3 region has 14 residues. Looked up from germline, CDR1 is MGHRA and CDR2 is YSYEKL. CDR3 residues: CASSHRDGSYEQYF. DNA of the CDR3: TGCGCCAGCAGCCACCGGGACGGGAGCTACGAGCAGTACTTC.

This chain uses TRBV7-2 with TRBJ2-1, with 11 nucleotides matching TRBD2. V was pared by 5 bases and J by 5 bases, with 5 bases of the junction left unmatched. This CDR3 has 15 amino acids. Germline CDR1 reads SGHTA; CDR2 reads FQGNSA. CDR3 amino acids: CASSVTSGSDNEQFF. CDR3 nucleotide sequence: TGTGCCAGCAGCGTCACTAGCGGGAGCGACAATGAGCAGTTCTTC.

The chain couples TRBV30 to TRBJ2-5, with D tentatively TRBD2 (6 bases). Trimming took 4 bases from V and 5 from J, leaving 17 bases between them. Germline V gene data show CDR1 as GTSNPN and CDR2 as SVGIG (reference sequence). This CDR3 has 14 amino acids. The CDR3 spells CAWTAGTPGETQYF. CDR3 DNA: TGTGCCTGGACAGCCGGGACTCCAGGGGAGACCCAGTACTTC.

V gene TRBV7-9 combines with J gene TRBJ2-3; tentative D call: TRBD2 (5 bases). Germline CDR1 and CDR2: SEHNR and FQNEAQ (reference sequence). There are 14 residues in the CDR3. The V end was cut by 5 bases, the J end by 6 bases, with 15 bases between. The CDR3 sequence is CASSPTTRGDTQYF. DNA for the CDR3: TGTGCCAGCAGCCCCACTACCCGCGGGGATACGCAGTATTTT.

The chain employs TRBV7-6 and TRBJ2-3; TRBD2 is a possible D gene (5 bases). The V gene lost 4 bases and the J gene lost 4 bases, with 18 bases spanning the gap. Germline CDR1 reads SGHVS; CDR2 reads FNYEAQ. The CDR3 length is 16 residues. Here the CDR3 reads CASSSLGRSSPDTQYF. DNA of the CDR3: TGTGCCAGCAGCTCCTTAGGACGTTCTAGCCCAGATACGCAGTATTTT.

This clone has just a few counts. At one end, the junction sequence differs from germline, possibly due to a read error. The V call is TRBV6-5, the J call TRBJ2-6, with 7 bases that match TRBD1. Germline V gene sequence: CDR1 MNHEY, CDR2 SVGAGI. The CDR3 spans 14 residues. The CDR3 loop is CASSVYQGVNVLTF. DNA for the CDR3: TGTGCCAGCAGTGTTTACCAGGGGGTCAACGTCCTGACTTTC.

V is TRBV11-2 and J is TRBJ1-1, with 7 bases identical to TRBD1. J gave up 9 bases and V 5 bases, and 9 bases lay outside the gene matches. Germline V lookup: CDR1 SGHAT, CDR2 FQNNGV. This CDR3 has 13 amino acids. The CDR3 sequence is CASSQGTGVKAFF. CDR3 sequence (DNA): TGTGCCAGCAGCCAAGGTACAGGGGTTAAAGCTTTCTTT. Full variable domain (rest looked up from reference TRBV11-2 and TRBJ1-1): EAGVAQSPRYKIIEKRQSVAFWCNPISGHATLYWYQQILGQGPKLLIQFQNNGVVDDSQLPKDRFSAERLKGVDSTLKIQPAKLEDSAVYLCASSQGTGVKAFFGQGTRLTVV.

The genes are TRBV25-1 and TRBJ1-1; D might be TRBD1 (6 bases). This CDR3 is built from 14 residues. V dropped 3 bases and J dropped 3 bases, with 11 bases sitting between them. Looked up from germline, CDR1 is MGHDK and CDR2 is SYGVNS. CDR3 DNA: TGTGCCAGCAGTGAGCAACAGGGATACACTGAAGCTTTCTTT. This sequence encodes CASSEQQGYTEAFF.

The V gene is TRBV9, the J gene TRBJ2-3; 10 bases fit TRBD2. V lost 3 bases, J lost 9 bases, and 10 bases stayed unmatched. This CDR3 contains 15 residues. The germline V gene has CDR1 SGDLS and CDR2 YYNGEE. CDR3 coding DNA: TGTGCCAGCAGCGCCAGCGGGGGGGCATTATCGACGCAGTATTTT. Protein product: CASSASGGALSTQYF.

This clone was seen a single time. The chain is built from TRBV19 and TRBJ1-1; D remains ambiguous. The V gene's germline CDR1 is LNHDA and CDR2 SQIVND (reference sequence). V gave up 6 bases and J gave up 1 base, with 9 bases separating them. CDR3 length: 13 amino acids. This CDR3 reads CASRYSSNTEAFF. In DNA form, the CDR3 reads TGTGCCAGTAGGTACAGCTCGAACACTGAAGCTTTCTTT.

The chain joins TRBV5-1 to TRBJ1-4, with D possibly matching TRBD1 (5 bases). The CDR3 sequence is 15 residues long. V was cut by 0 bases and J by 8 bases, with 14 bases left in between. Germline CDR1 SGHRS, CDR2 YFSETQ. The CDR3 here is CASSLETGRGEKLFF. CDR3 DNA sequence: TGCGCCAGCAGCTTGGAGACCGGCCGGGGGGAAAAACTGTTTTTT.

The genes are TRBV14 and TRBJ2-7; the D is unclear. V was shortened by 4 bases and J by 3 bases, with 7 bases between the two germline ends. The germline V gene has CDR1 SGHDN and CDR2 FVKESK. The CDR3 is made up of 12 amino acids. This CDR3 is CASSPRNYEQYF. CDR3 in DNA: TGTGCCAGCAGCCCGCGGAACTACGAGCAGTACTTC.

The V call is TRBV19, the J call TRBJ1-4; D might be TRBD1 (5 bases). The CDR3 extends over 14 amino acids. Trimming took off 1 base at V and 8 bases at J, with 11 bases between the two ends. CDR1 and CDR2 (germline): LNHDA, SQIVND (reference sequence). The CDR3 DNA reads TGTGCCAGTAGTATAGGGGGACTCGGAGAAAAACTGTTTTTT. Protein sequence: CASSIGGLGEKLFF.

The rearrangement joins TRBV29-1 to TRBJ2-7; perhaps TRBD1 as D (6 bases). The germline V gene encodes CDR1 SQVTM and CDR2 ANQGSEA. This CDR3 is built from 14 residues. With 3 bases removed from V and 1 base from J, the gap between germline ends came to 13 bases. In DNA form, the CDR3 reads TGCAGCGTTGATCCAGGGACAAGTTCCTACGAGCAGTACTTC. Translated: CSVDPGTSSYEQYF.

The chain has TRBV7-9 and TRBJ1-1; D is possibly TRBD1 (5 bases). Germline V gene lookup returns CDR1 SEHNR and CDR2 FQNEAQ (reference sequence). With 5 bases removed from V and 5 bases from J, the gap between germline ends came to 18 bases. The CDR3 length is 15 residues. The DNA for the CDR3 is TGTGCCAGCAGCCCGAGATCGGGGGGATGGACTGAAGCTTTCTTT. The encoded protein is CASSPRSGGWTEAFF.

This clone turned up a few times. J is TRBJ2-1 and V is TRBV28; a possible D gene is TRBD2 (6 bases). This CDR3 is built from 14 residues. Germline-derived CDR1 and CDR2 are MDHEN and SYDVKM. Trimming left V 6 bases short and J 6 bases short, with 15 bases between. CDR3 nucleotide sequence: TGTGCCAGCAGATCATCCGGGAGTTCCAATGAGCAGTTCTTC. Its protein product is CASRSSGSSNEQFF.

This chain joins TRBV5-8 and TRBJ2-7, with a possible D match to TRBD2 (5 bases). The CDR3 loop spans 13 amino acids. V was clipped by 5 bases and J by 2 bases, with 11 bases between them. The germline CDR1 and CDR2 sequences are SGHTS and YDEGEE. CDR3 DNA: TGTGCCAGCAGGGCTAAGGAGGCCTACGAGCAGTACTTC. This codes for CASRAKEAYEQYF.

The chain carries TRBV7-8 and TRBJ1-1; 9 positions agree with TRBD1. The CDR3 extends over 15 amino acids. J gave up 8 bases and V 0 bases, and 7 bases lay outside the gene matches. Germline CDR1 SGHVS, CDR2 FQNEAQ. In nucleotides, the CDR3 is TGTGCCAGCAGCTTAGCCACAGGGGGCATGACCGAAGCTTTCTTT. Its translation is CASSLATGGMTEAFF. Supplemented by reference TRBV7-8 and TRBJ1-1, the full variable domain reads GAGVSQSPRYKVAKRGQDVALRCDPISGHVSLFWYQQALGQGPEFLTYFQNEAQLDKSGLPSDRFFAERPEGSVSTLKIQRTQQEDSAVYLCASSLATGGMTEAFFGQGTRLTVV.